This paragraph reports one T cell receptor beta chain. Its antigen is unknown. The record originates from a study of radiation and T cells in renal cell carcinoma. The overall study: Nephrectomy followed 15 Gy stereotactic body radiation by 4 weeks. General study results and limits: Top tumor clonotypes rose in blood 2 weeks post-radiation, then contracted. Without pretreatment biopsies, baseline tumor clonotype presence was undetermined.

CDR1 SGHDT and CDR2 YYEEEE come from the germline V gene. The CDR3 is 17 amino acids. After removal of 0 bases from V and 3 bases from J, the junction contained 10 bases not matched to a gene. Stated time point: blood 2 weeks post-SBRT. Documented treatment: 15 Gy SBRT to primary tumor, nephrectomy 4 weeks later. This renal cell carcinoma was of the clear cell type. Here immunoSEQ multiplex PCR was the method, and the copy in TCRdb shows in-frame clones only, minus some. The table lists fewer than 30,000 clones, about 84% of them singletons, with approximately 30% in the top ten. Sequencing was performed on blood, taken from a patient whose treatment included radiotherapy and nephrectomy. The rearrangement uses TRBV5-6 and TRBJ2-7; 9 bases align to TRBD2. The receptor comes from a man aged 60 to 75 with renal cell carcinoma. CDR3 coding DNA: TGTGCCAGCAGCTTGGTGCCCGGGACTAGCTGGATCTACGAGCAGTACTTC. Protein sequence: CASSLVPGTSWIYEQYF.